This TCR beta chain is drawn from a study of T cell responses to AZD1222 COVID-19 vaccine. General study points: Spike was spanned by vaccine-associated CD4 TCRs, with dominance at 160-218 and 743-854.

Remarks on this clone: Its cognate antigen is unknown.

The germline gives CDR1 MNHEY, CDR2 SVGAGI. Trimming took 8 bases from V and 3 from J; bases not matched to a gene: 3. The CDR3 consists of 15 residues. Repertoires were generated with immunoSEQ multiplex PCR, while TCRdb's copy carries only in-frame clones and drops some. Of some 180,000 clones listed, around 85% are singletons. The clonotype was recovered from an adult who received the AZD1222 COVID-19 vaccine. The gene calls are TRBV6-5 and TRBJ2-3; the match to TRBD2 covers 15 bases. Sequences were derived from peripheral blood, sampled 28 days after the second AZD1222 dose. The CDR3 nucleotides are TGTGCCAGCCTAGGACTAGCGGGGGGGACAGATACGCAGTATTTT. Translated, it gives CASLGLAGGTDTQYF.